These T cell receptor beta chains were read from a single sample in a study of naive and memory T cell subsets. TCRdb re-analysed the UMI-ligation and nested PCR reads in MiXCR, keeping a single row per CDR3 protein. The data hold around 130,000 distinct CDR3 sequences, with 36% observed a single time. The specimen was central memory CD4+ T cells from blood. All receptors come from a human donor in good health. Each CDR3 is given with its conserved first and last residue. The D gene is left open where the match is weak. Some rows have no size entry. The others give once, few or many, or a class for an expanded clone.

clone_size: few; cdr3_length: 17; j_call: TRBJ2-7; d_call: TRBD2; v_call: TRBV7-9; cdr3_aa: CASSLGGSGRRSDEQYF; cdr3_nt: TGTGCCAGCAGCTTAGGTGGTAGCGGGAGGCGTTCCGACGAGCAGTACTTC
clone_size: .; cdr3_length: 14; j_call: TRBJ1-2; d_call: .; v_call: TRBV27; cdr3_aa: CASSERAGRNGYTF; cdr3_nt: TGTGCCAGCAGTGAGCGGGCCGGTAGGAATGGCTACACCTTC
clone_size: .; cdr3_length: 16; j_call: TRBJ2-2; d_call: TRBD2; v_call: TRBV5-5; cdr3_aa: CASSWVAGGGTGELFF; cdr3_nt: TGTGCCAGCAGCTGGGTAGCGGGAGGGGGAACCGGGGAGCTGTTTTTT
clone_size: .; cdr3_length: 13; j_call: TRBJ1-2; d_call: TRBD1; v_call: TRBV24-1; cdr3_aa: CATSVGQGHGYTF; cdr3_nt: TGTGCCACCAGTGTAGGACAGGGGCATGGCTACACCTTC
clone_size: few; cdr3_length: 14; j_call: TRBJ2-3; d_call: TRBD2; v_call: TRBV29-1; cdr3_aa: CSHGLAGVPNTQYF; cdr3_nt: TGCAGCCACGGACTAGCGGGAGTTCCTAATACGCAGTATTTT
clone_size: .; cdr3_length: 16; j_call: TRBJ1-1; d_call: .; v_call: TRBV4-3; cdr3_aa: CASSQSQGWRGTEAFF; cdr3_nt: TGCGCCAGCAGCCAATCGCAGGGGTGGAGGGGCACTGAAGCTTTCTTT
clone_size: .; cdr3_length: 13; j_call: TRBJ2-5; d_call: .; v_call: TRBV20-1; cdr3_aa: CSARSGQQETQYF; cdr3_nt: TGCAGTGCTAGATCGGGACAACAAGAGACCCAGTACTTC
clone_size: many; cdr3_length: 17; j_call: TRBJ2-1; d_call: TRBD2; v_call: TRBV11-3; cdr3_aa: CASSSPHLAGGNNEQFF; cdr3_nt: TGTGCCAGCAGCTCTCCACATCTAGCGGGAGGGAATAATGAGCAGTTCTTC
clone_size: .; cdr3_length: 15; j_call: TRBJ2-3; d_call: .; v_call: TRBV30; cdr3_aa: CAWSPQRRAADTQYF; cdr3_nt: TGTGCCTGGAGTCCTCAAAGGAGGGCCGCGGATACGCAGTATTTT
clone_size: .; cdr3_length: 17; j_call: TRBJ2-7; d_call: TRBD2; v_call: TRBV7-2; cdr3_aa: CASSLVASGISSYEQYF; cdr3_nt: TGTGCCAGCAGCTTAGTCGCTAGCGGGATATCCTCCTACGAGCAGTACTTC
clone_size: .; cdr3_length: 15; j_call: TRBJ2-1; d_call: .; v_call: TRBV7-6; cdr3_aa: CASSLEQSSYNEQFF; cdr3_nt: TGTGCCAGCAGCTTAGAACAAAGCTCCTACAATGAGCAGTTCTTC
clone_size: .; cdr3_length: 15; j_call: TRBJ2-7; d_call: .; v_call: TRBV7-9; cdr3_aa: CASTLWTDSTYEQYF; cdr3_nt: TGTGCCAGCACCTTATGGACGGATAGTACCTACGAGCAGTACTTC
clone_size: .; cdr3_length: 13; j_call: TRBJ1-1; d_call: TRBD1; v_call: TRBV9; cdr3_aa: CASSVTGGGEAFF; cdr3_nt: TGTGCCAGCAGCGTGACAGGGGGAGGTGAAGCTTTCTTT
clone_size: few; cdr3_length: 15; j_call: TRBJ1-2; d_call: .; v_call: TRBV19; cdr3_aa: CASSIDGQNNYGYTF; cdr3_nt: TGTGCCAGTAGTATAGACGGACAGAATAACTATGGCTACACCTTC
clone_size: .; cdr3_length: 15; j_call: TRBJ2-2; d_call: .; v_call: TRBV3-1; cdr3_aa: CASSQSFRSTGELFF; cdr3_nt: TGTGCCAGCAGCCAAAGCTTCCGAAGCACCGGGGAGCTGTTTTTT
clone_size: .; cdr3_length: 16; j_call: TRBJ1-4; d_call: .; v_call: TRBV4-3; cdr3_aa: CASSQAPQGFNEKLFF; cdr3_nt: TGCGCCAGCAGCCAGGCCCCACAGGGCTTTAATGAAAAACTGTTTTTT
clone_size: few; cdr3_length: 16; j_call: TRBJ2-5; d_call: .; v_call: TRBV11-2; cdr3_aa: CASSLSTLHRGETQYF; cdr3_nt: TGTGCCAGCAGCTTATCTACCTTACACCGAGGAGAGACCCAGTACTTC
clone_size: .; cdr3_length: 15; j_call: TRBJ1-4; d_call: TRBD1; v_call: TRBV6-1; cdr3_aa: CASRETGGASEKLFF; cdr3_nt: TGTGCCAGCAGGGAGACAGGGGGCGCGTCTGAAAAACTGTTTTTT
clone_size: .; cdr3_length: 15; j_call: TRBJ2-1; d_call: TRBD1; v_call: TRBV9; cdr3_aa: CASSDHGQGRNEQFF; cdr3_nt: TGTGCCAGCAGTGACCACGGACAGGGGAGGAATGAGCAGTTCTTC
clone_size: few; cdr3_length: 11; j_call: TRBJ2-5; d_call: .; v_call: TRBV19; cdr3_aa: CATWKGETQYF; cdr3_nt: TGTGCCACTTGGAAGGGAGAGACCCAGTACTTC
clone_size: .; cdr3_length: 17; j_call: TRBJ2-7; d_call: TRBD2; v_call: TRBV14; cdr3_aa: CASSQTLGRGNTYEQYF; cdr3_nt: TGTGCCAGCAGCCAAACCCTAGGGAGGGGTAATACCTACGAGCAGTACTTC
clone_size: few; cdr3_length: 16; j_call: TRBJ2-3; d_call: .; v_call: TRBV4-3; cdr3_aa: CASSQGTLQGGDTQYF; cdr3_nt: TGCGCCAGCAGCCAAGGCACGCTACAGGGAGGGGATACGCAGTATTTT
clone_size: .; cdr3_length: 14; j_call: TRBJ1-5; d_call: TRBD1; v_call: TRBV2; cdr3_aa: CASSGGQGVKPQHF; cdr3_nt: TGTGCCAGCAGTGGGGGACAGGGCGTTAAGCCCCAGCATTTT
clone_size: few; cdr3_length: 14; j_call: TRBJ1-1; d_call: TRBD1; v_call: TRBV29-1; cdr3_aa: CSVKKMPGGTEAFF; cdr3_nt: TGCAGCGTTAAAAAGATGCCAGGGGGTACTGAAGCTTTCTTT
clone_size: .; cdr3_length: 16; j_call: TRBJ2-4; d_call: .; v_call: TRBV7-2; cdr3_aa: CASSSEGGRAKNIQYF; cdr3_nt: TGTGCCAGCAGCTCCGAGGGCGGTAGAGCCAAAAACATTCAGTACTTC
clone_size: .; cdr3_length: 15; j_call: TRBJ1-4; d_call: .; v_call: TRBV2; cdr3_aa: CASSRGVATNEKLFF; cdr3_nt: TGTGCCAGCTCTCGGGGCGTTGCAACTAATGAAAAACTGTTTTTT
clone_size: few; cdr3_length: 15; j_call: TRBJ1-3; d_call: TRBD1; v_call: TRBV5-4; cdr3_aa: CASSLQGALGNTIYF; cdr3_nt: TGTGCCAGCAGCTTGCAGGGGGCGCTTGGAAACACCATATATTTT
clone_size: few; cdr3_length: 13; j_call: TRBJ2-1; d_call: TRBD2; v_call: TRBV20-1; cdr3_aa: CSAETSGRNEQFF; cdr3_nt: TGCAGTGCTGAGACTAGCGGGAGGAATGAGCAGTTCTTC
clone_size: many; cdr3_length: 15; j_call: TRBJ1-2; d_call: TRBD1; v_call: TRBV4-1; cdr3_aa: CASSQEATGEKGYTF; cdr3_nt: TGCGCCAGCAGCCAAGAGGCCACAGGGGAGAAAGGCTACACCTTC
clone_size: .; cdr3_length: 12; j_call: TRBJ2-1; d_call: TRBD1; v_call: TRBV20-1; cdr3_aa: CSGDRVYNEQFF; cdr3_nt: TGCAGTGGCGACAGGGTCTACAATGAGCAGTTCTTC
clone_size: .; cdr3_length: 18; j_call: TRBJ2-4; d_call: TRBD2; v_call: TRBV30; cdr3_aa: CAWSLPSGRAQAKNIQYF; cdr3_nt: TGTGCCTGGAGTCTCCCTAGCGGGAGGGCCCAAGCCAAAAACATTCAGTACTTC
clone_size: few; cdr3_length: 17; j_call: TRBJ2-7; d_call: TRBD2; v_call: TRBV7-2; cdr3_aa: CASSLEGTSGRAYEQYF; cdr3_nt: TGTGCCAGCAGCTTAGAGGGGACTAGCGGGAGGGCCTACGAGCAGTACTTC